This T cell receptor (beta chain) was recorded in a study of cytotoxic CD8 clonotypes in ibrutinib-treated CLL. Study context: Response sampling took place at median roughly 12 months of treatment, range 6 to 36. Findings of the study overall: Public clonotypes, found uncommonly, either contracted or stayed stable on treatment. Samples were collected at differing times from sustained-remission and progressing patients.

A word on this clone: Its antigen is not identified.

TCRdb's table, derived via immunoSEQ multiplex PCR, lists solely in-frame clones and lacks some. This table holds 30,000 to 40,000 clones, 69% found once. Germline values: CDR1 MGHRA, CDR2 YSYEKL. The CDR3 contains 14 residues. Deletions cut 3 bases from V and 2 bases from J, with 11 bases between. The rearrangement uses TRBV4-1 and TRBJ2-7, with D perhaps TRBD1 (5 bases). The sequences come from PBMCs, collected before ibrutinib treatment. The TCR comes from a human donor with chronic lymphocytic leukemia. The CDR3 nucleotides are TGCGCCAGCAGCCAGGCAACAGGTCCCTACGAGCAGTACTTC. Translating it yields CASSQATGPYEQYF.